This is a list of T cell receptor beta chains from one sample in a study of cytomegalovirus exposure and HLA in healthy donors. The method was immunoSEQ multiplex PCR; TCRdb's version includes in-frame clones alone and lacks a portion of them. The data hold 150,000 to 200,000 clones, with over 75% observed a single time. Sequenced input: PBMCs. Every receptor here comes from a woman in her 30s in good health and CMV-seronegative. The CDR3 runs from the conserved cysteine through the conserved F or W. A D gene is named only where the DNA matches it firmly. The size entry is marked missing in some rows and otherwise reads once, few, many or a size class.

TRBJ2-4,TRBD2,NA,TRBV6-6,CASGTSHSQYF,TGTGCCAGCGGGACTAGCCACAGTCAGTACTTC
TRBJ2-2,TRBD2,NA,TRBV27,CASSSSGGAGGELFF,TGTGCCAGCAGTAGTAGCGGGGGGGCTGGCGGGGAGCTGTTTTTT
TRBJ2-5,NA,NA,TRBV10-3,CAIRDLIGEQYF,TGTGCCATCAGGGACTTAATCGGAGAGCAGTACTTC
TRBJ1-1,NA,NA,TRBV2,CASYRERSTEAFF,TGTGCCAGCTACAGGGAACGGTCGACTGAAGCTTTCTTT
TRBJ1-2,NA,NA,TRBV29-1,CSVPTIKTATYGYTF,TGCAGCGTTCCTACCATCAAGACAGCGACCTATGGCTACACCTTC
TRBJ2-7,NA,NA,TRBV28,CASNTSDRPYEQYF,TGTGCCAGCAACACTTCGGACAGACCTTACGAGCAGTACTTC
TRBJ2-5,NA,NA,TRBV7-9,CASSLVYGEHQETQYF,TGTGCCAGCAGCTTAGTATACGGGGAGCACCAAGAGACCCAGTACTTC
TRBJ1-5,TRBD1,NA,TRBV5-5,CASSLGGTGNQPQHF,TGTGCCAGCAGCTTGGGAGGGACAGGGAATCAGCCCCAGCATTTT
TRBJ2-1,NA,NA,TRBV2,CASRPGGLRSDNEQFF,TGTGCCAGCAGGCCAGGTGGACTACGGTCCGACAATGAGCAGTTCTTC
TRBJ1-2,TRBD1,NA,TRBV25-1,CASSDAGTAYGYTF,TGTGCCAGCAGTGATGCCGGGACAGCTTATGGCTACACCTTC
TRBJ1-3,NA,NA,TRBV11-2,CASSSTGNTIYF,TGTGCCAGCAGTTCAACTGGAAACACCATATATTTT
TRBJ1-1,NA,NA,TRBV7-9,CASSLPPGVEAFF,TGTGCCAGCAGCTTACCCCCGGGAGTTGAAGCTTTCTTT
TRBJ1-3,NA,many,TRBV6-1,CASSGFAGSGNTIYF,TGTGCCAGCAGTGGATTCGCAGGCTCTGGAAACACCATATATTTT
TRBJ1-1,NA,NA,TRBV6-5,CASSFGTPNTEAFF,TGTGCCAGCAGTTTTGGGACACCGAACACTGAAGCTTTCTTT
TRBJ1-2,NA,NA,TRBV28,CASSLFRTLDGYGYTF,TGTGCCAGCAGTTTATTCAGGACACTGGATGGCTATGGCTACACCTTC
TRBJ2-3,NA,NA,TRBV28,CASSLGGLADTQYF,TGTGCCAGCAGTTTGGGGGGGCTGGCAGATACGCAGTATTTT
TRBJ2-7,NA,NA,TRBV7-7,CASSLGQGGSGPYEQYF,TGTGCCAGCAGCTTAGGGCAGGGTGGTAGCGGACCCTACGAGCAGTACTTC
TRBJ2-3,NA,NA,TRBV7-9,CASSLRDTQYF,TGTGCCAGCAGCTTACGGGATACGCAGTATTTT
TRBJ1-3,NA,NA,TRBV2,CASSAGTEDTIYF,TGTGCCAGCAGCGCCGGGACTGAAGACACCATATATTTT
TRBJ1-2,TRBD1,NA,TRBV7-2,CASSRTGDSYGYTF,TGTGCCAGCAGCCGGACAGGGGACTCCTATGGCTACACCTTC
TRBJ1-3,NA,NA,TRBV6-1,CASSEARVGSGNTIYF,TGTGCCAGCAGTGAAGCGCGGGTGGGATCTGGAAACACCATATATTTT
TRBJ2-1,TRBD2,NA,TRBV4-2,CASSLWRGGLDEQFF,TGTGCCAGCAGCCTTTGGCGGGGGGGGCTGGATGAGCAGTTCTTC
TRBJ2-3,TRBD2,NA,TRBV28,CASRSGGTDTQYF,TGTGCCAGCCGAAGCGGGGGCACAGATACGCAGTATTTT
TRBJ2-3,NA,NA,TRBV4-1,CASSQMERAGITDTQYF,TGCGCCAGCAGCCAAATGGAGAGGGCGGGGATCACAGATACGCAGTATTTT
TRBJ2-5,NA,few,TRBV5-1,CASSLDGTTETQYF,TGCGCCAGCAGCTTGGATGGGACAACGGAGACCCAGTACTTC
TRBJ1-2,NA,NA,TRBV10-1,CCFRRGEGNYGYTF,TGCTGTTTCCGGAGGGGAGAGGGAAACTATGGCTACACCTTC
TRBJ2-1,NA,NA,TRBV7-2,CASSPYGFNEQFF,TGTGCCAGCAGCCCCTACGGTTTCAATGAGCAGTTCTTC
TRBJ1-2,NA,NA,TRBV4-2,CASRPQGSDGYTF,TGTGCCAGCCGCCCTCAGGGGAGCGATGGCTACACCTTC
TRBJ1-2,NA,few,TRBV5-5,CASSYITGALNYGYTF,TGTGCCAGCAGCTATATAACTGGGGCGCTTAACTATGGCTACACCTTC
TRBJ2-7,TRBD2,NA,TRBV28,CASSISGGGGRKEQYF,TGTGCCAGCAGTATCTCCGGGGGGGGTGGACGTAAGGAGCAGTACTTC
TRBJ2-5,NA,once,TRBV7-2,CASSFWRGETQYF,TGTGCCAGCAGCTTTTGGCGGGGAGAGACCCAGTACTTC
TRBJ2-7,TRBD1,NA,TRBV5-6,CASSLEGQGRSYEQYF,TGTGCCAGCAGCTTGGAGGGACAGGGACGTTCCTACGAGCAGTACTTC
TRBJ2-1,TRBD1,once,TRBV5-1,CASSSNPGQGGSYNEQFF,TGCGCCAGCAGCTCAAACCCTGGACAGGGTGGTTCCTACAATGAGCAGTTCTTC
TRBJ2-7,TRBD1,NA,TRBV2,CASSRQGESYEQYF,TGTGCCAGCAGTAGGCAGGGGGAGAGCTACGAGCAGTACTTC
TRBJ1-6,NA,NA,TRBV28,CASSFEYSPLHF,TGTGCCAGCAGTTTTGAGTATTCACCCCTCCACTTT
TRBJ1-5,NA,NA,TRBV5-1,CASSLTTGSDQPQHF,TGCGCCAGCAGCCTAACCACGGGATCTGACCAGCCCCAGCATTTT
TRBJ2-7,NA,NA,TRBV5-1,CASRASGSYEQYF,TGCGCCAGCCGGGCCTCGGGGAGCTACGAGCAGTACTTC
TRBJ2-7,TRBD2,NA,TRBV6-5,CASSGGGPFAYEQYF,TGTGCCAGCAGCGGCGGGGGGCCATTCGCCTACGAGCAGTACTTC
TRBJ1-2,TRBD1,NA,TRBV27,CASSLGQGFSGYTF,TGTGCCAGCAGTTTAGGACAGGGGTTCTCTGGCTACACCTTC
TRBJ2-1,TRBD2,NA,TRBV29-1,CSVGLSGGAGEQFF,TGCAGCGTTGGACTTAGCGGGGGGGCGGGTGAGCAGTTCTTC
TRBJ2-5,NA,NA,TRBV19,CASGQQETQYF,TGTGCCAGCGGACAGCAAGAGACCCAGTACTTC
TRBJ1-5,NA,once,TRBV5-6,CASSLSSVGRISNQPQHF,TGTGCCAGCAGCTTAAGTTCGGTGGGGAGGATTAGCAATCAGCCCCAGCATTTT
TRBJ1-5,TRBD1,NA,TRBV5-8,CASSSSTGLAQPQHF,TGTGCCAGCAGCTCGTCGACAGGGTTGGCGCAGCCCCAGCATTTT
TRBJ2-3,NA,NA,TRBV15,CATSRRGAADTQYF,TGTGCCACCAGCCGCAGGGGGGCGGCAGATACGCAGTATTTT